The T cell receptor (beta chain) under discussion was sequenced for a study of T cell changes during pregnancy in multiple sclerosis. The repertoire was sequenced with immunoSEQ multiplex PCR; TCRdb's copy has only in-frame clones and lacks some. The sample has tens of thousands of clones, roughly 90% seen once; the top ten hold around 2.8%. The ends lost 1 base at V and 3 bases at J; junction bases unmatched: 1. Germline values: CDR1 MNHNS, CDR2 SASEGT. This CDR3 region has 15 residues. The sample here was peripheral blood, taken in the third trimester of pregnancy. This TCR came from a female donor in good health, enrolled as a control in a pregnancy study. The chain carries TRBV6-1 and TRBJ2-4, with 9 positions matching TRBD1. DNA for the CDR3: TGTGCCAGCAGTGAAGGGACAGGGGACAAAAACATTCAGTACTTC. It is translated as CASSEGTGDKNIQYF.